Listed here is a single TCR beta chain. What it recognizes is unknown. This specimen includes other DNA sequences encoding the same CDR3. This entry belongs to a study of T cell responses to AZD1222 COVID-19 vaccine. The CDR3 totals 13 residues. V was clipped by 2 bases and J by 1 base, with 6 bases between them. Germline V gene sequence: CDR1 GTSNPN, CDR2 SVGIG (reference sequence). Findings of the study overall: Spike was spanned by vaccine-associated CD4 TCRs, with dominance at 160-218 and 743-854. At baseline, seropositivity was found in only a handful of AZD1222 recipients.

Assay: immunoSEQ multiplex PCR; the TCRdb copy retains only in-frame clones and omits some. The sample has under 70,000 clones; 84% are singletons. The TCR comes from an adult in good health. The sample in question was peripheral blood, obtained on day 0 of AZD1222 vaccination. The genes are TRBV30 and TRBJ1-3; D is ambiguous. As DNA, the CDR3 is TGTGCCTGGAGTAAAGGGTCTGGAAACACCATATATTTT. It encodes CAWSKGSGNTIYF.